The 16 T cell receptor beta chains given below trace back to one sample, sequenced in a study of T cells in Graves' hyperthyroidism and ophthalmopathy. TCR beta CDR3 regions were amplified from RNA. HTBI primers were employed in a first-round RT-PCR of the TCR CDR3. TCRdb recomputed calls from the multiplex PCR reads with MiXCR, one row per CDR3 protein. The profile shows 300,000 to 500,000 distinct CDR3 sequences, 11% to 15% of them singletons. The sample comprised blood. The receptors stem from a man aged 45-60 years with Graves' ophthalmopathy.

In this sample, this clonotype turned up a few times. The rearrangement links TRBV7-9 to TRBJ1-1, with TRBD1 as a possible D gene (6 bases). The CDR3 covers 15 residues. Trimming pared 1 base from V and 7 bases from J, leaving 16 bases between. Germline V gene data show CDR1 as SEHNR and CDR2 as FQNEAQ (reference sequence). CDR3 sequence: CASSLDHRVGVEAFF. DNA for the CDR3: TGTGCCAGCAGCTTAGATCACAGGGTGGGAGTTGAAGCTTTCTTT.

This clonotype was seen a few times. The chain has TRBV7-8 and TRBJ2-1; TRBD2 aligns across 10 bases. The CDR3 is 15 residues long. The V gene end was trimmed by 3 bases and the J gene end by 6 bases; junction bases not matched to a gene: 5. Germline-derived CDR1 and CDR2 are SGHVS and FQNEAQ. The CDR3 coding sequence is TGTGCCAGCAGCTTCATTGGGACTAGCGTCAATGAGCAGTTCTTC. Amino acids: CASSFIGTSVNEQFF.

This clonotype was observed many times. CDR3 amino acids: CASSQNVRNEQFF. The CDR3 DNA is TGCGCCAGCAGCCAGAACGTCAGGAATGAGCAGTTCTTC. The chain combines TRBV5-1 with TRBJ2-1; no reliable D call. Trimming removed 4 bases at V and 7 bases at J, with 12 bases between. Per germline, CDR1 SGHRS and CDR2 YFSETQ. The CDR3 runs 13 residues.

This clonotype was picked up a small number of times. The genes are TRBV4-1 and TRBJ1-3; D might be TRBD1 (6 bases). The V end lost 2 bases, the J end lost 7 bases, and 15 bases lay between the germline ends. Germline V gives CDR1 MGHRA, CDR2 YSYEKL. The CDR3 spans 15 residues. CDR3 DNA: TGCGCCAGCAGCCAATCGTGGGACATGGGCAACACCATATATTTT. This encodes CASSQSWDMGNTIYF.

The chain is built from TRBV5-1 and TRBJ2-7; 7 bases agree with TRBD2. Germline CDR1 SGHRS, CDR2 YFSETQ. This CDR3 spans 18 amino acids. V shed 5 bases and J 3 bases; nucleotides not matched to a gene: 20. In nucleotides, the CDR3 is TGCGCCAGCAGTATCGGCGGGGGAGAGGTGGAGACCGACTACGAGCAGTACTTC. Translated, it gives CASSIGGGEVETDYEQYF.

This clonotype was detected many times. J is TRBJ2-7 and V is TRBV28; 9 bases map to TRBD1. Germline V gene data show CDR1 as MDHEN and CDR2 as SYDVKM. The CDR3 extends over 15 amino acids. The ends lost 2 bases at V and 7 bases at J; junction bases unmatched: 9. CDR3: CASSLVGQGNREQYF. CDR3 coding DNA: TGTGCCAGCAGTTTAGTTGGACAGGGGAATAGGGAGCAGTACTTC.

The V and J genes are TRBV27 and TRBJ2-7, with 9 nucleotides matching TRBD1. Germline loops: CDR1 MNHEY, CDR2 SMNVEV (reference sequence). The CDR3 consists of 13 residues. V lost 6 bases to trimming and J lost 6 bases; unmatched junction nucleotides: 6. The CDR3 DNA reads as TGTGCCAGCAGGGGACAGGGAAGTACCGAGCAGTACTTC. It is translated as CASRGQGSTEQYF.

The V call is TRBV19, the J call TRBJ2-1, with 7 bases aligning to TRBD2. Germline V gene data show CDR1 as LNHDA and CDR2 as SQIVND (reference sequence). V dropped 8 bases and J dropped 6; count of bases not matched to a gene: 16. The CDR3 loop spans 16 amino acids. CDR3 sequence: CASFGLGREMVNEQFF. The CDR3 bases are TGTGCCAGTTTCGGATTAGGGCGGGAGATGGTCAATGAGCAGTTCTTC.

This clonotype was recorded at least ten times. This chain uses TRBV24-1 with TRBJ2-7, with D possibly matching TRBD1 (6 bases). Trimming took off 4 bases at V and 0 bases at J, with 12 bases between the two ends. Germline CDR1 and CDR2: KGHDR and SFDVKD. The CDR3 loop spans 15 amino acids. The DNA for the CDR3 is TGTGCCACCAGTGACCCGGGACACAACTCCTACGAGCAGTACTTC. It specifies CATSDPGHNSYEQYF.

This clonotype has more than one count but fewer than ten. A read error is possible here, since a much larger clone lies one base away. The V call is TRBV20-1, the J call TRBJ2-5; no clear D. The CDR3 consists of 12 residues. Germline V gives CDR1 DFQATT, CDR2 SNEGSKA (reference sequence). Here the CDR3 reads CSARHHQEAQYF. DNA for the CDR3: TGCAGTGCTAGACATCACCAAGAGGCCCAGTACTTC.

The V gene is TRBV19, the J gene TRBJ1-1; 8 bases agree with TRBD1. This CDR3 is built from 13 residues. Germline V lookup: CDR1 LNHDA, CDR2 SQIVND (reference sequence). The J segment lost 6 bases and the V segment lost 4 bases, leaving 4 bases of the junction unmatched. The CDR3 bases are TGTGCCAGTAGTACCAGGGGGCGTGCTGAAGCTTTCTTT. Protein: CASSTRGRAEAFF.

This clonotype has only a few counts. The chain employs TRBV10-2 and TRBJ2-7; 12 bases line up with TRBD1. J lost 5 bases, V lost 4 bases, and 6 bases had no gene match. Germline V gene data show CDR1 as WSHSY and CDR2 as SAAADI. This CDR3 contains 15 residues. For the CDR3, the DNA is TGCGCCAGCAGTGGGGGACAGGGGGCTTTCAACGAGCAGTACTTC. Its protein product is CASSGGQGAFNEQYF.

This clonotype was detected ten times or more. The chain employs TRBV12-3 or TRBV12-4 and TRBJ2-4; D may be TRBD1 (6 bases). The CDR3 contains 14 residues. V lost 2 bases and J 2 bases, leaving 7 bases between the germline ends. The CDR3 here is CASSLQGTKNIQYF. In DNA, the CDR3 is TGTGCCAGCAGTTTACAGGGGACCAAAAACATTCAGTACTTC.

This clonotype was seen only a few times. DNA for the CDR3: TGTGCCAGTAGTATAGACGGCAGCAATCAGCCCCAGCATTTT. This codes for CASSIDGSNQPQHF. The chain recombines TRBV19 with TRBJ1-5; no clear D. Trimming took off 0 bases at V and 1 base at J, with 4 bases between the two ends. This CDR3 spans 14 amino acids. Germline loops: CDR1 LNHDA, CDR2 SQIVND (reference sequence). The whole variable domain, filled in from reference TRBV19 and TRBJ1-5, reads DGGITQSPKYLFRKEGQNVTLSCEQNLNHDAMYWYRQDPGQGLRLIYYSQIVNDFQKGDIAEGYSVSREKKESFPLTVTSAQKNPTAFYLCASSIDGSNQPQHFGDGTRLSIL.

V is TRBV4-2 and J is TRBJ1-5, with D possibly being TRBD1 (5 bases). V dropped 0 bases and J dropped 0 bases, with 15 bases sitting between them. The CDR3 is made up of 18 amino acids. The V gene's germline CDR1 is LGHNA and CDR2 YNFKEQ. In nucleotides, the CDR3 is TGTGCCAGCAGCCAAGAGGTACCTCGGGGGGATAGCAATCAGCCCCAGCATTTT. It is translated as CASSQEVPRGDSNQPQHF.

This clonotype was observed at least ten times. The rearrangement joins TRBV2 to TRBJ1-5, with D possibly matching TRBD1 (6 bases). CDR3 length: 15 amino acids. The V gene lost 6 bases and the J gene lost 2 bases, with 14 bases spanning the gap. CDR1 is SNHLY, CDR2 FYNNEI, per germline. The CDR3 bases are TGTGCCAGCAGGTCGGGGGGCGCGGGCAATCAGCCCCAGCATTTT. Its protein is CASRSGGAGNQPQHF.